The 15 T cell receptor beta chains below were found in one sample sequenced in a study of shared clonotypes between healthy human individuals. Naivety among CD8 cells was defined by CD45RO negativity and positive CCR7 selection, thereby excluding terminally differentiated effector memory CD45RA+ cells. The protocol was immunoSEQ multiplex PCR, while the TCRdb copy is restricted to in-frame clones and leaves out a portion. The sample lists hundreds of thousands of clones; approximately 95% were seen once. The sample was naive CD8+ T cells sorted from blood. These receptors were taken from a woman between 25 and 40 years old in good health.

This clone has a single count. The chain combines TRBV2 with TRBJ1-2; D is unresolved. Germline assignment: CDR1 SNHLY and CDR2 FYNNEI. The CDR3 loop spans 15 amino acids. Trimming removed 5 bases from V and 0 bases from J, with 13 bases in between. CDR3 DNA sequence: TGTGCCAGCAGTCCTCGGGTCATAGCTAACTATGGCTACACCTTC. Amino acid sequence: CASSPRVIANYGYTF.

The V call is TRBV4-1, the J call TRBJ1-2, with D perhaps matching TRBD1 (5 bases). This CDR3 has 14 residues. Germline values: CDR1 MGHRA, CDR2 YSYEKL. The V end lost 4 bases, the J end lost 6 bases, and 15 bases lay between the germline ends. CDR3 coding DNA: TGCGCCAGCAGCCTAAAGGCAGGGAAGCATGGCTACACCTTC. Encoded protein: CASSLKAGKHGYTF.

The rearrangement uses TRBV5-1 and TRBJ2-7; 11 bases line up with TRBD1. V was clipped by 3 bases and J by 1 base; unmatched bases: 3. In germline, CDR1 is SGHRS, CDR2 YFSETQ. The CDR3 is made up of 15 amino acids. CDR3 in amino acids: CASSWGTGGSYEQYF. The CDR3 nucleotides read TGCGCCAGCAGCTGGGGGACAGGGGGATCCTACGAGCAGTACTTC. Full variable domain (missing parts from reference TRBV5-1 and TRBJ2-7): KAGVTQTPRYLIKTRGQQVTLSCSPISGHRSVSWYQQTPGQGLQFLFEYFSETQRNKGNFPGRFSGRQFSNSRSEMNVSTLELGDSALYLCASSWGTGGSYEQYFGPGTRLTVT.

The chain has TRBV28 and TRBJ2-3; D is unresolved. This CDR3 spans 14 amino acids. The V gene's germline CDR1 is MDHEN and CDR2 SYDVKM. V dropped 3 bases and J dropped 5 bases, with 12 bases sitting between them. The CDR3 DNA sequence: TGTGCCAGCAGTTTTTTTGGCAGCGAAGATACGCAGTATTTT. This codes for CASSFFGSEDTQYF.

J is TRBJ1-5 and V is TRBV28; tentative D call: TRBD1 (5 bases). Germline CDR1 is MDHEN and CDR2 is SYDVKM. The CDR3 loop spans 15 amino acids. V gave up 2 bases and J gave up 5 bases, with 13 bases separating them. The CDR3 DNA sequence: TGTGCCAGCAGTTTACGGGGGTTACGTGATCAGCCCCAGCATTTT. Translating gives CASSLRGLRDQPQHF.

The chain uses TRBV6-1 and TRBJ2-1; weak D call: TRBD2 (6 bases). Trimming removed 1 base at V and 4 bases at J, with 14 bases between. Germline assignment: CDR1 MNHNS and CDR2 SASEGT. This CDR3 comprises 16 residues. The CDR3 spells CASSEGAGPGYNEQFF. In DNA, the CDR3 is TGTGCCAGCAGTGAAGGAGCGGGCCCCGGATACAATGAGCAGTTCTTC.

J is TRBJ2-7 and V is TRBV13; D unclear. The germline V gene encodes CDR1 PRHDT and CDR2 FYEKMQ (reference sequence). V shed 4 bases and J shed 5 bases, with 9 bases lying between them. This CDR3 has 12 residues. CDR3 region: CASSSDRDEQYF. In nucleotides, the CDR3 is TGTGCCAGCAGCTCCGACCGGGACGAGCAGTACTTC. Based on the CDR3 plus reference TRBV13 and TRBJ2-7, the full variable domain is AAGVIQSPRHLIKEKRETATLKCYPIPRHDTVYWYQQGPGQDPQFLISFYEKMQSDKGSIPDRFSAQQFSDYHSELNMSSLELGDSALYFCASSSDRDEQYFGPGTRLTVT.

In regard to this clone: This specimen includes other DNA sequences encoding the same CDR3. J is TRBJ2-1 and V is TRBV28; D gene unclear. This CDR3 comprises 12 residues. Germline CDR1 MDHEN, CDR2 SYDVKM. The V end was cut by 6 bases, the J end by 2 bases, with 5 bases between. The CDR3 protein is CASSLTYNEQFF. The CDR3 coding sequence is TGTGCCAGCAGCCTCACCTACAATGAGCAGTTCTTC.

This chain joins TRBV6-4 and TRBJ2-3; D may be TRBD2 (6 bases). CDR1 is MRHNA and CDR2 is SNTAGT in the germline V gene. The CDR3 runs 16 residues. V lost 5 bases and J 2 bases, leaving 17 bases between the germline ends. The CDR3 DNA is TGTGCCAGCAGTAGCCCACTAGCACCCCACACAGATACGCAGTATTTT. Protein product: CASSSPLAPHTDTQYF.

V gene TRBV19 combines with J gene TRBJ2-1; D is perhaps TRBD1 (6 bases). Germline lookup yields CDR1 LNHDA and CDR2 SQIVND (reference sequence). The CDR3 runs to 18 residues. Trimming cost V 3 bases and J 2 bases, with 20 bases left between them. CDR3: CASSIEGIRQVTYNEQFF. The CDR3 DNA sequence: TGTGCCAGTAGTATTGAAGGGATTAGACAGGTAACCTACAATGAGCAGTTCTTC.

The chain has TRBV11-2 and TRBJ2-7, with D possibly being TRBD1 or TRBD2 (5 bases each). The CDR3 runs 14 residues. V was clipped by 6 bases and J by 0 bases, with 12 bases between them. CDR1 is SGHAT, CDR2 FQNNGV, per germline. The CDR3 sequence is CASSWDPSSYEQYF. The DNA of the CDR3 is TGTGCCAGCAGTTGGGACCCGAGCTCCTACGAGCAGTACTTC.

The J gene is TRBJ2-7, the V gene TRBV10-3; TRBD2 matches 9 bases. Losses at the gene ends were 3 bases for V and 7 bases for J; bases not matched to a gene: 10. The germline gives CDR1 ENHRY, CDR2 SYGVKD. The CDR3 is 15 residues long. The CDR3 here is CAISDRGLALWEQYF. CDR3 bases: TGTGCCATCAGTGATAGGGGACTAGCATTATGGGAGCAGTACTTC.

The J gene is TRBJ2-1, the V gene TRBV7-9, with 13 bases that match TRBD2. The CDR3 sequence is 15 residues long. The J segment lost 10 bases and the V segment lost 7 bases, leaving 10 bases of the junction unmatched. Germline values: CDR1 SEHNR, CDR2 FQNEAQ (reference sequence). The CDR3 spells CASMGIGLAGEEQFF. The CDR3 DNA follows: TGTGCCAGCATGGGGATCGGACTAGCGGGAGAAGAGCAGTTCTTC.

The chain recombines TRBV5-6 with TRBJ1-5; possibly TRBD1 for D (6 bases). The CDR3 has 14 amino acids. Per the germline V gene, CDR1 is SGHDT and CDR2 is YYEEEE. The V and J ends lost 1 base and 7 bases respectively, with 12 bases between them. The CDR3: CASSLTGSDQPQHF. The CDR3 nucleotides are TGTGCCAGCAGCTTGACAGGGTCGGACCAGCCCCAGCATTTT.

The rearrangement uses TRBV7-2 and TRBJ2-1; 12 bases are shared with TRBD2. With 3 bases clipped from V and 5 bases from J, the junction kept 2 bases outside the gene matches. The germline V gene has CDR1 SGHTA and CDR2 FQGNSA. The CDR3 covers 15 residues. The CDR3 sequence is CASSLLAGGNNEQFF. CDR3 DNA: TGTGCCAGCAGCTTGCTAGCGGGAGGGAACAATGAGCAGTTCTTC.